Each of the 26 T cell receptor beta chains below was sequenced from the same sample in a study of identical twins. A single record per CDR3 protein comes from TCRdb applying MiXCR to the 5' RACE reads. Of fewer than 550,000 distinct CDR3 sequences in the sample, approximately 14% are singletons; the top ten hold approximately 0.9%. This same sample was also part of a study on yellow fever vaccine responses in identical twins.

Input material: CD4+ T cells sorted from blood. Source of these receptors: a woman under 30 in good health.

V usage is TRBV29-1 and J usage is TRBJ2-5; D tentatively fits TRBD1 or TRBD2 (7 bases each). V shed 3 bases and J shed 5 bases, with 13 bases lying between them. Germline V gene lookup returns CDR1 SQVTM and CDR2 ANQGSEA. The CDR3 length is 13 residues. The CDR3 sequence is CSVDRGGTETQYF. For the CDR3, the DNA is TGCAGCGTTGACAGGGGGGGTACGGAGACCCAGTACTTC.

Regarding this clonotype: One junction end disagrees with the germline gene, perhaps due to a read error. CDR3 sequence reads: CASSEVAGGTSAAQYF. The DNA for the CDR3 is TGTGCCAGCAGCGAAGTAGCGGGAGGCACCTCGGCGGCCCAGTACTTC. The chain couples TRBV6-1 to TRBJ2-5; 10 bases are shared with TRBD2. The CDR3 sequence is 16 residues long. CDR1 and CDR2 (germline): MNHNS, SASEGT.

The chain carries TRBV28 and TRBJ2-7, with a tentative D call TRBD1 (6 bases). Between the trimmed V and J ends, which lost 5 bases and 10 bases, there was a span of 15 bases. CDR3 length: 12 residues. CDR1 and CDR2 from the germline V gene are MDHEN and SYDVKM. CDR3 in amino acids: CASSLDRKKQYF. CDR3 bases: TGTGCCAGCAGTCTCGACAGGAAGAAACAGTACTTC.

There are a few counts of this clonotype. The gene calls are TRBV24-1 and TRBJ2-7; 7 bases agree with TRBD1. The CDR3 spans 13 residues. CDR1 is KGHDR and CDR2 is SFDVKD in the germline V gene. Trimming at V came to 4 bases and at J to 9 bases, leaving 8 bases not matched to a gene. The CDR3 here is CATSDPGQAAQYF. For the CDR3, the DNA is TGTGCCACCAGTGACCCCGGACAGGCCGCGCAGTACTTC.

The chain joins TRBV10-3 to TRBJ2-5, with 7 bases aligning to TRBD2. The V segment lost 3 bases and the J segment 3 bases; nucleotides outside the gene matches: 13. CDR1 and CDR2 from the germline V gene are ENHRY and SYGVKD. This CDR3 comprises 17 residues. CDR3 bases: TGTGCCATCAGTGAACTTCGAGTAGCGGGTTCAAAAGAGACCCAGTACTTC. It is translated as CAISELRVAGSKETQYF.

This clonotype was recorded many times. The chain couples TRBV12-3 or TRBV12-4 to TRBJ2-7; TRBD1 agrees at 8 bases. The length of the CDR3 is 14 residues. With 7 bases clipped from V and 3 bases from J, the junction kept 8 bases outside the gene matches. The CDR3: CASKTNTGGYEQYF. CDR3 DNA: TGTGCCAGCAAGACTAATACAGGGGGCTACGAGCAGTACTTC.

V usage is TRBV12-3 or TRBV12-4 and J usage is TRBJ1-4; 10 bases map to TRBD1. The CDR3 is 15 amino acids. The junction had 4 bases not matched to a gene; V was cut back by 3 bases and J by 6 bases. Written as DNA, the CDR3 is TGTGCCAGCAGTTTGCACGGGACAGGGGATGAAAAACTGTTTTTT. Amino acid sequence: CASSLHGTGDEKLFF.

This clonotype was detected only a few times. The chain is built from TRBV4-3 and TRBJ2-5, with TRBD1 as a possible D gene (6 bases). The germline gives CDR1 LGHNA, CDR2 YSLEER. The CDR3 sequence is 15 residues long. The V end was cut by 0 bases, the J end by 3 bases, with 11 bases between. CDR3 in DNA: TGCGCCAGCAGCCAAGAAATGACAGGAAAAGAGACCCAGTACTTC. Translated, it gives CASSQEMTGKETQYF.

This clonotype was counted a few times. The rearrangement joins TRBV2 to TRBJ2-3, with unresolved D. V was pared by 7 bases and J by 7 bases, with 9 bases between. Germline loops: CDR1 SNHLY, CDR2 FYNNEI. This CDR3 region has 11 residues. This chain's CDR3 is CASNLLYTQYF. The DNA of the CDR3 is TGTGCCAGCAACTTGTTGTATACGCAGTATTTT. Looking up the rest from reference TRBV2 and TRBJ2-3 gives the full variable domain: EPEVTQTPSHQVTQMGQEVILRCVPISNHLYFYWYRQILGQKVEFLVSFYNNEISEKSEIFDDQFSVERPDGSNFTLKIRSTKLEDSAMYFCASNLLYTQYFGPGTRLTVL.

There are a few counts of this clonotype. CDR3 region: CASSDDRGQYEQYF. CDR3 sequence (DNA): TGTGCCAGCAGCGACGACAGGGGGCAATACGAGCAGTACTTC. This chain connects TRBV2 to TRBJ2-7, with TRBD1 identical over 10 bases. The CDR3 consists of 14 residues. The trim removed 6 bases at V and 4 bases at J, leaving 6 bases unmatched. Germline V gives CDR1 SNHLY, CDR2 FYNNEI.

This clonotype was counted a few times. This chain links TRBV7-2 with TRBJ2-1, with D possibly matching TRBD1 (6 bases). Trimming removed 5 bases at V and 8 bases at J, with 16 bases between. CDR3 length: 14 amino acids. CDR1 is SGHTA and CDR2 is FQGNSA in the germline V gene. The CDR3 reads CASSGPLQGHEQFF. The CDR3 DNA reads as TGTGCCAGCAGCGGCCCTTTACAGGGCCATGAGCAGTTCTTC.

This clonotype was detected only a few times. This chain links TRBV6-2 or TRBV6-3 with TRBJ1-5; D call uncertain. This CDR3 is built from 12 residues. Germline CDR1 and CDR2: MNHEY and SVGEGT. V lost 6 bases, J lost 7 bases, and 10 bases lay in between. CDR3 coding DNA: TGTGCCAGCAGCCAAGGATACCAGCCCCAGCATTTT. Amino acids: CASSQGYQPQHF.

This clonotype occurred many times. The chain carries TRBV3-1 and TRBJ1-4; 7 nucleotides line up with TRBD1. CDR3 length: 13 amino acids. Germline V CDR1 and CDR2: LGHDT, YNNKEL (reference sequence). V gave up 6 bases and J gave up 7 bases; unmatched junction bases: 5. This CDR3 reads CASRGGASEKLFF. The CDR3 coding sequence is TGTGCCAGCAGAGGGGGCGCATCTGAAAAACTGTTTTTT. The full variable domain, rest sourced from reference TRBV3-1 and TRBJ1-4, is DTAVSQTPKYLVTQMGNDKSIKCEQNLGHDTMYWYKQDSKKFLKIMFSYNNKELIINETVPNRFSPKSPDKAHLNLHINSLELGDSAVYFCASRGGASEKLFFGSGTQLSVL.

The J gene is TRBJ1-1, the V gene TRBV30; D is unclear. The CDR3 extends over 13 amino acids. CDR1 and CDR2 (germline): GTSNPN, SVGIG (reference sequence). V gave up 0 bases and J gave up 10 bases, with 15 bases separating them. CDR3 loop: CAWSVTRKDGAFF. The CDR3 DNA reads TGTGCCTGGAGTGTTACCAGGAAAGATGGAGCTTTCTTT.

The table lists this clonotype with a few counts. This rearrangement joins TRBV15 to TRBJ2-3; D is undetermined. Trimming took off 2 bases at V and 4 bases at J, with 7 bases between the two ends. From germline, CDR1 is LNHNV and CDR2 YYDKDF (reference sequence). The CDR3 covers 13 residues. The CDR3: CATSRQSADTQYF. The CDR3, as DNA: TGTGCCACCAGCAGACAGTCGGCAGATACGCAGTATTTT. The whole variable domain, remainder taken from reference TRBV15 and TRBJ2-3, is DAMVIQNPRYQVTQFGKPVTLSCSQTLNHNVMYWYQQKSSQAPKLLFHYYDKDFNNEADTPDNFQSRRPNTSFCFLDIRSPGLGDTAMYLCATSRQSADTQYFGPGTRLTVL.

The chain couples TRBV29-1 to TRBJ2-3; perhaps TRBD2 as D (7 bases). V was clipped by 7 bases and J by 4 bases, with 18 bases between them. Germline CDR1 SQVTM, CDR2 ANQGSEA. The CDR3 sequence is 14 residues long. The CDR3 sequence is CSARIGGRSDTQYF. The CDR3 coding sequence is TGCAGCGCCCGGATCGGGGGGCGATCAGATACGCAGTATTTT.

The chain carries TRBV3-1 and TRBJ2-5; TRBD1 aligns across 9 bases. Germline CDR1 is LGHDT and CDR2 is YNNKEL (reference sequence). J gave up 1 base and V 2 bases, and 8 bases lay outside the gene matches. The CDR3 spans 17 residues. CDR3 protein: CASSQKRTGAIQETQYF. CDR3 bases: TGTGCCAGCAGCCAAAAACGGACAGGGGCCATCCAAGAGACCCAGTACTTC.

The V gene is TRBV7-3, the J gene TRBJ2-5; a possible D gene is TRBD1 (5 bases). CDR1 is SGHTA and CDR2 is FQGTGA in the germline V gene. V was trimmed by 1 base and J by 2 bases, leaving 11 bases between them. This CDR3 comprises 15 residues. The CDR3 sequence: CASSLSRDLQETQYF. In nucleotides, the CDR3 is TGTGCCAGCAGCTTAAGCAGGGATCTACAAGAGACCCAGTACTTC.

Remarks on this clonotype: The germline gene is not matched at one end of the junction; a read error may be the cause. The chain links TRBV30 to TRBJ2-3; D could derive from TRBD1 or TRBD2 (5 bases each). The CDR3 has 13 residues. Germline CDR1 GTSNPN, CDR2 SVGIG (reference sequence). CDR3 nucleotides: TGTGCCTGGAACCCGGGACCCACAGAAACGCAGTATTTT. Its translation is CAWNPGPTETQYF.

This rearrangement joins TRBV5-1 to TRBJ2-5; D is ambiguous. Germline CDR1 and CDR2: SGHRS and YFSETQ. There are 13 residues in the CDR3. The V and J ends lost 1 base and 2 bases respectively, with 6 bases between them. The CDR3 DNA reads TGCGCCAGCAGCTTGTACAGTCAAGAGACCCAGTACTTC. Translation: CASSLYSQETQYF.

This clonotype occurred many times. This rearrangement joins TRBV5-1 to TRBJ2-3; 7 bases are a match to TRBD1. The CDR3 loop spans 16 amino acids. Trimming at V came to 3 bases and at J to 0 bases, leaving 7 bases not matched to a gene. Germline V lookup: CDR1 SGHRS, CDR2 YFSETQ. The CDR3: CASSWTGELSTDTQYF. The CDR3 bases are TGCGCCAGCAGCTGGACAGGCGAACTTAGCACAGATACGCAGTATTTT. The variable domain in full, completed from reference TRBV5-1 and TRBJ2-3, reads KAGVTQTPRYLIKTRGQQVTLSCSPISGHRSVSWYQQTPGQGLQFLFEYFSETQRNKGNFPGRFSGRQFSNSRSEMNVSTLELGDSALYLCASSWTGELSTDTQYFGPGTRLTVL.

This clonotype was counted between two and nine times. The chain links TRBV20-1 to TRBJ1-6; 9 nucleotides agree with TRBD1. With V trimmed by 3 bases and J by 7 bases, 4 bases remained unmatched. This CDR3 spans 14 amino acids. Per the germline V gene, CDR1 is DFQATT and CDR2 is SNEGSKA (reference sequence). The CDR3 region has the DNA TGCAGTGCTAGGGAGACAGGGGGAAATTCACCCCTCCACTTT. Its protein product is CSARETGGNSPLHF.

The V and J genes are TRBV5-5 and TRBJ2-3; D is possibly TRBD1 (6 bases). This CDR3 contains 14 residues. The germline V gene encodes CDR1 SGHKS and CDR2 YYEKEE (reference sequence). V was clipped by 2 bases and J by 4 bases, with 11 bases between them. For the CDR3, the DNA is TGTGCCAGCAGCTTCCGGGACATGTCAGATACGCAGTATTTT. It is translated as CASSFRDMSDTQYF.

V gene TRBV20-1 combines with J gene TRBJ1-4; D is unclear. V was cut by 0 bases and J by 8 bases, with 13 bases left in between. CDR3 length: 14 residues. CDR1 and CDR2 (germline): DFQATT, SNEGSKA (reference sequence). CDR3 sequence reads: CSAREGGIGEKLFF. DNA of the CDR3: TGCAGTGCTAGAGAAGGCGGGATAGGGGAAAAACTGTTTTTT.

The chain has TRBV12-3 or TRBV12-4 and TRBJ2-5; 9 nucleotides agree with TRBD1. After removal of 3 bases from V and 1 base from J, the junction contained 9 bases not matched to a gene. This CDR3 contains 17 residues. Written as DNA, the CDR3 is TGTGCCAGCAGTTTGGTCCGGGGACAGGGATTCCAAGAGACCCAGTACTTC. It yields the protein CASSLVRGQGFQETQYF.

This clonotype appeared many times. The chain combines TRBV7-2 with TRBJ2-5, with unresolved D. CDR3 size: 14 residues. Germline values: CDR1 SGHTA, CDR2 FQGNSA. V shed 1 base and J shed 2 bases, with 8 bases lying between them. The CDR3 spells CASSLGSAQETQYF. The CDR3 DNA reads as TGTGCCAGCAGCTTAGGGTCGGCTCAAGAGACCCAGTACTTC.